This TCR beta chain was observed in a study of blood T cell repertoires in COVID-19. Living in about two dozen US areas, the participants were between roughly 18 and 90 years of age. Some clones are missing from TCRdb's copy, which holds only in-frame ones; the method was immunoSEQ multiplex PCR. This table has 110,000 to 150,000 clones, roughly 88% appearing once. The CDR3 is 16 residues long. Trimming took 1 base from V and 1 from J, leaving 11 bases between them. From germline, CDR1 is SGHTA and CDR2 FQGNSA. The J gene is TRBJ1-5, the V gene TRBV7-2, with a possible D match to TRBD1 (5 bases). Sequences were obtained from PBMCs or T cells enriched from blood (not recorded which). The origin of this receptor is a man aged 50 to 60 who had recovered from COVID-19. This CDR3 is CASSLGAGGSNQPQHF. CDR3 nucleotides: TGTGCCAGCAGCTTAGGGGCGGGGGGAAGCAATCAGCCCCAGCATTTT.